These 6 T cell receptor beta chains were sequenced from one sample in a study of neurological immune-mediated disorders. Via MiXCR, TCRdb re-called the 5' RACE reads, giving one row per CDR3 protein. The sample gives over 25,000 distinct CDR3 sequences, roughly 20% of which show up once; more than 15% is in the top ten. Sequences were obtained from PBMCs. Receptors originate from a woman aged 55-69 years in good health.

This clonotype occurred many times. This chain connects TRBV20-1 to TRBJ2-3; unclear D gene. CDR1 and CDR2 (germline): DFQATT, SNEGSKA (reference sequence). V was cut by 5 bases and J by 4 bases, with 13 bases left in between. CDR3 length: 13 amino acids. CDR3 amino acids: CSAGPVDPDTQYF. The CDR3 DNA reads TGCAGTGCTGGACCTGTAGATCCAGATACGCAGTATTTT.

The chain uses TRBV7-2 and TRBJ1-4, with a possible D match to TRBD1 (6 bases). In germline, CDR1 is SGHTA, CDR2 FQGNSA. The CDR3 runs to 18 residues. Trimming took off 1 base at V and 7 bases at J, with 22 bases between the two ends. In nucleotides, the CDR3 is TGTGCCAGCAGCTTAGAGCCTAGGACAGCGTTTGGTGGTGAAAAACTGTTTTTT. It translates to CASSLEPRTAFGGEKLFF.

This clonotype was found many times. This chain uses TRBV5-1 with TRBJ2-2; the D is unclear. Germline CDR1 is SGHRS and CDR2 is YFSETQ. The V and J ends lost 9 bases and 7 bases respectively, with 10 bases between them. CDR3 length equals 11 residues. CDR3 region: CATHDLGELFF. CDR3 nucleotides: TGCGCCACCCATGACCTCGGGGAGCTGTTTTTT.

The rearrangement uses TRBV27 and TRBJ2-1, with D possibly being TRBD1 (6 bases). Deletions cut 0 bases from V and 6 bases from J, with 12 bases between. In germline, CDR1 is MNHEY, CDR2 SMNVEV (reference sequence). The CDR3 extends over 15 amino acids. CDR3 sequence: CASSLSWDTCNEQFF. The DNA of the CDR3 is TGTGCCAGCAGTTTATCATGGGACACATGCAATGAGCAGTTCTTC.

This clonotype has ten or more counts. V gene TRBV7-9 combines with J gene TRBJ2-3; D gene uncertain. The CDR3 extends over 12 amino acids. CDR1 is SEHNR, CDR2 FQNEAQ, per germline (reference sequence). CDR3 nucleotides: TGTGCTCTCTTGGGTAGCACAGATACGCAGTATTTT. Its translation is CALLGSTDTQYF.

The chain links TRBV7-3 to TRBJ2-5; TRBD2 matches at 12 bases. CDR3 length: 15 residues. Germline assignment: CDR1 SGHTA and CDR2 FQGTGA. Unmatched junction bases numbered 7, after V lost 6 bases and J lost 5 bases. CDR3 amino acids: CASSQLAGGGETQYF. CDR3 nucleotide sequence: TGTGCCAGCAGTCAACTAGCGGGAGGCGGGGAGACCCAGTACTTC.